The subject of this entry is one T cell receptor (beta chain). The CDR3 runs to 15 residues. The V end lost 4 bases, the J end lost 5 bases, and 16 bases lay between the germline ends. CDR1 MDHEN and CDR2 SYDVKM come from the germline V gene. The sample belongs to a study of early stage breast cancer tumors. Each sample had two DNA replicates, roughly 0.5 ug blood or roughly 1.4 ug tissue. Profiling relied on immunoSEQ multiplex PCR, and the TCRdb table lists in-frame clones only, not all of them. The sample includes 44,000 or so clones, around 83% of them seen just once. This clonotype was sampled from a person in their fifties with breast cancer. The chain recombines TRBV28 with TRBJ2-3; TRBD1 is a possible D gene (8 bases). Sequencing was performed on blood. The CDR3 coding sequence is TGTGCCAGCAGTTCCCAGGGGGCGGGGGTAGATACGCAGTATTTT. Its protein is CASSSQGAGVDTQYF.